Listed below are T cell receptor beta chains from one sample, sequenced in a study of blood T cell repertoires in COVID-19. Assay used: immunoSEQ multiplex PCR; TCRdb lists only in-frame clones, some missing. Of about 410,000 clones listed, about 88% are singletons. Sequences were obtained from peripheral blood. The receptor source for this set is a woman in her thirties or forties with COVID-19, enrolled during active disease. Both conserved end residues are part of each CDR3. D genes are given only for firm matches. Some rows have no size entry. The others give once, few or many, or a class for an expanded clone.

size,V,J,D,CDR3,DNA
.,TRBV9,TRBJ2-1,TRBD2,CASSGVGTSGSSYNEQFF,TGTGCCAGCAGCGGGGTGGGGACTAGCGGGAGCTCGTACAATGAGCAGTTCTTC
.,TRBV2,TRBJ2-3,TRBD2,CASSELERGAKTDTQYF,TGTGCCAGCAGTGAACTGGAGCGGGGGGCCAAGACAGATACGCAGTATTTT
.,TRBV28,TRBJ1-1,TRBD1,CASVQGALNTEAFF,TGTGCCAGCGTACAGGGGGCACTGAACACTGAAGCTTTCTTT
.,TRBV2,TRBJ1-1,.,CASSTGMNTEAFF,TGTGCCAGCAGTACAGGGATGAACACTGAAGCTTTCTTT
.,TRBV19,TRBJ2-1,TRBD2,CASRPGTSGRGNEQFF,TGTGCCAGTAGGCCTGGGACTAGCGGGAGAGGTAATGAGCAGTTCTTC
.,TRBV7-2,TRBJ2-7,TRBD1,CASSCFTGTDSYEQYF,TGTGCCAGCAGCTGTTTTACCGGGACAGACTCCTACGAGCAGTACTTC
few,TRBV6-6,TRBJ2-7,.,CASTPDSGPYEQYF,TGTGCCAGCACCCCGGACAGCGGCCCCTACGAGCAGTACTTC
once,TRBV10-3,TRBJ1-4,TRBD1,CAISETSTGGHEKLFF,TGTGCCATCAGTGAGACCTCGACAGGGGGGCATGAAAAACTGTTTTTT
.,TRBV10-3,TRBJ1-1,.,CAISEVRANTEAFF,TGTGCCATCAGTGAGGTCAGGGCGAACACTGAAGCTTTCTTT
.,TRBV2,TRBJ2-1,.,CASRSTFNEQFF,TGTGCCAGCAGGTCAACTTTCAATGAGCAGTTCTTC
.,TRBV27,TRBJ1-4,.,CASSLQFNEKLFF,TGTGCCAGCAGTTTACAGTTTAATGAAAAACTGTTTTTT
.,TRBV5-1,TRBJ2-5,.,CASSRTGQETQYF,TGCGCCAGCAGCAGGACGGGACAAGAGACCCAGTACTTC
.,TRBV6-2/TRBV6-3,TRBJ2-1,.,CASSWHRESYNEQFF,TGTGCCAGCAGTTGGCACAGGGAATCCTACAATGAGCAGTTCTTC
.,TRBV24-1,TRBJ1-2,TRBD1,CATRPSGGSVGYTF,TGTGCCACCAGACCTTCAGGGGGCTCGGTCGGCTACACCTTC
once,TRBV20-1,TRBJ2-4,.,CSATTVNIQYF,TGCAGTGCTACTACGGTTAACATTCAGTACTTC
.,TRBV11-2,TRBJ1-2,.,CASSSVAGWNGYTF,TGTGCCAGCAGCTCCGTGGCGGGGTGGAATGGCTACACCTTC
.,TRBV27,TRBJ2-7,.,CASSFLGREYEQYF,TGTGCCAGCAGTTTTTTGGGCAGAGAGTACGAGCAGTACTTC
.,TRBV30,TRBJ1-1,TRBD1,CAWSPGTGKSEAFF,TGTGCCTGGAGTCCCGGGACAGGGAAGTCTGAAGCTTTCTTT
.,TRBV30,TRBJ1-5,TRBD1,CAWSGTGDQPQHF,TGTGCCTGGAGTGGGACAGGGGATCAGCCCCAGCATTTT
few,TRBV4-3,TRBJ1-6,TRBD1,CASSQGVDRALFPLHF,TGCGCCAGCAGCCAAGGGGTGGACAGGGCTCTTTTCCCCCTCCACTTT
.,TRBV27,TRBJ1-2,TRBD1,CASSAVGQAIYGYTF,TGTGCCAGCAGCGCCGTGGGACAGGCTATCTATGGCTACACCTTC
.,TRBV19,TRBJ1-1,.,CATKGSRGRTEAFF,TGTGCCACTAAGGGAAGCCGGGGGAGGACTGAAGCTTTCTTT
once,TRBV27,TRBJ1-6,.,CASRTEPYNSPLHF,TGTGCCAGCAGGACAGAGCCCTATAATTCACCCCTCCACTTT
.,TRBV7-8,TRBJ1-1,.,CASSLGYREKITEAFF,TGTGCCAGCAGCTTAGGTTACAGGGAGAAAATTACTGAAGCTTTCTTT
.,TRBV25-1,TRBJ2-7,.,CASIHRNPPRYEQYF,TGTGCCAGCATACACAGGAATCCACCACGTTACGAGCAGTACTTC
.,TRBV20-1,TRBJ2-1,TRBD1,CSASGTAPNEQFF,TGCAGTGCTAGTGGGACAGCCCCCAATGAGCAGTTCTTC
.,TRBV10-3,TRBJ2-1,TRBD2,CAISDRGLAQNEQFF,TGTGCCATCAGTGATAGGGGACTAGCGCAGAATGAGCAGTTCTTC
.,TRBV7-8,TRBJ1-4,.,CASSAQAGSEKLFF,TGTGCCAGCAGCGCGCAGGCGGGTAGCGAAAAACTGTTTTTT
.,TRBV28,TRBJ2-6,TRBD1,CASSLQGAGANVLTF,TGTGCCAGCAGTTTACAGGGGGCTGGGGCCAACGTCCTGACTTTC
few,TRBV9,TRBJ1-4,TRBD1,CASSAQGAGNEKLFF,TGTGCCAGCAGCGCGCAGGGGGCCGGTAATGAAAAACTGTTTTTT
.,TRBV6-2/TRBV6-3,TRBJ2-1,.,CASSTRGRLHNEQFF,TGTGCCAGCAGTACCAGGGGTCGATTGCACAATGAGCAGTTCTTC
.,TRBV14,TRBJ2-4,.,CASSRYQDIQYF,TGTGCCAGCAGCCGTTACCAGGACATTCAGTACTTC
.,TRBV5-4,TRBJ1-1,.,CASSLDGGGLRNTEAFF,TGTGCCAGCAGCTTGGACGGGGGGGGGTTGAGGAACACTGAAGCTTTCTTT